The 3 T cell receptor beta chains presented below share a single source sample, sequenced in a study of blood T cell repertoires in COVID-19. Assay: immunoSEQ multiplex PCR; the TCRdb copy retains only in-frame clones and omits some. The data show approximately 280,000 clones, around 88% seen once. The sample taken for sequencing was peripheral blood. The receptors were gathered from a man aged 35 to 55 with acute or convalescent COVID-19.

V gene TRBV6-2 or TRBV6-3 combines with J gene TRBJ1-2; D remains unclear. The CDR3 length is 12 residues. Germline CDR1 and CDR2: MNHEY and SVGEGT. Trimming left V 2 bases short and J 8 bases short, with 9 bases between. The CDR3 sequence is CASSYREGGYTF. The CDR3 DNA is TGTGCCAGCAGTTACAGGGAGGGAGGCTACACCTTC.

The V gene is TRBV9, the J gene TRBJ2-1; no firm D call. The CDR3 is 14 residues long. Trimming removed 5 bases at V and 0 bases at J, with 9 bases between. The V gene's germline CDR1 is SGDLS and CDR2 YYNGEE. This chain's CDR3 is CASRPLSSYNEQFF. The CDR3 DNA reads TGTGCCAGCAGACCCTTGAGCTCCTACAATGAGCAGTTCTTC.

J is TRBJ2-3 and V is TRBV5-4; D call uncertain. This CDR3 spans 15 amino acids. Deletions cut 2 bases from V and 1 base from J, with 11 bases between. Germline V CDR1 and CDR2: SGHNT, YYREEE (reference sequence). CDR3 sequence reads: CASSLTLGGTDTQYF. DNA of the CDR3: TGTGCCAGCAGCTTAACCCTCGGAGGCACAGATACGCAGTATTTT.